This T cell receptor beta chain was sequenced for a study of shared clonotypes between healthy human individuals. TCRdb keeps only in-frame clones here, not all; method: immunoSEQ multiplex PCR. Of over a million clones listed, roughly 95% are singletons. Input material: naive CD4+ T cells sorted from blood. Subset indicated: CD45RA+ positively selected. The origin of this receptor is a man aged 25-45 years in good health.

The CDR3 nucleotides read TGCGCCAGCAAAACCACGGAGTCTAGCGGCTCTTACAATGAGCAGTTCTTC. It encodes CASKTTESSGSYNEQFF. The chain employs TRBV23-1 and TRBJ2-1; the match to TRBD2 covers 7 bases. Being an ORF, TRBV23-1 has a function that is uncertain. J was trimmed by 4 bases and V by 7 bases; bases with no gene match: 16. The CDR3 has 17 amino acids.